This T cell receptor (beta chain) comes out of a study of Ad26.COV2.S vaccination and SARS-CoV-2 variants. Whole-study context: Recipients of Ad26.COV2.S got it intramuscularly, once or twice 56 days apart. Study-wide results and caveats: The study found similar non-spike TCR breadth in vaccine and placebo recipients.

Generated by immunoSEQ multiplex PCR, the TCRdb table keeps only in-frame clones and is missing some. The repertoire consists of about 350,000 clones, with roughly 81% occurring once and the leading ten covering about 3.5%. This sample's treatment: around 19 received Ad26.COV2.S at low or high dose, single or two shots; 5 received placebo; per-sample allocation not given. Collection of samples fell on day 63 after the first vaccine or placebo injection. This adult donor, from Boston, was 18-55 years old. Vaccination employed an Ad26 vector expressing the Wuhan-strain SARS-CoV-2 spike. Concerning this clone itself: The antigen is undetermined.

The CDR3 extends over 12 amino acids. Germline CDR1 is SNHLY and CDR2 is FYNNEI. Between the trimmed V and J ends, which lost 0 bases and 0 bases, there was a span of 0 bases. The J gene is TRBJ2-7, the V gene TRBV2; D remains unclear. The material was peripheral blood, obtained in a trial of Ad26.COV2.S vaccine versus placebo. The clonotype comes from a person between 18 and 65 years old who received the Ad26.COV2.S COVID-19 vaccine or a placebo. CDR3 in amino acids: CASSEASYEQYF. CDR3 sequence (DNA): TGTGCCAGCAGTGAAGCCTCCTACGAGCAGTACTTC. Together with reference TRBV2 and TRBJ2-7, the CDR3 gives the full variable domain: EPEVTQTPSHQVTQMGQEVILRCVPISNHLYFYWYRQILGQKVEFLVSFYNNEISEKSEIFDDQFSVERPDGSNFTLKIRSTKLEDSAMYFCASSEASYEQYFGPGTRLTVT.